This TCR beta chain was captured in a study of blood T cells in healthy people across ages. Whole-study context: Roughly one uniquely barcoded beta molecule per two T cells was captured. Study results and limitations: Age advanced and TCR beta diversity per million T cells fell, roughly linearly. There was no known CMV status for donors, so expanded clonotype changes were possibly confounded.

The germline V gene encodes CDR1 MGHRA and CDR2 YSYEKL. The V gene end was trimmed by 2 bases and the J gene end by 4 bases; junction bases not matched to a gene: 21. The CDR3 spans 21 residues. PCR was performed a second time for 7 to 11 cycles using a sample-barcoded 5' primer and a J-beta primer mix. TCRdb ran MiXCR on the 5' RACE reads and lists one entry per CDR3 protein. This sample has around 1.5 million distinct CDR3 sequences, with 59% found just once. This clonotype came up a few times. The antigen is undetermined. The sample providers were healthy Caucasian people from Russia, aged roughly 6 to 95.

This rearrangement joins TRBV4-1 to TRBJ1-2, with TRBD1 matching over 11 bases. This receptor was identified in a man aged 18 to 30 in good health. The source material was blood. CDR3 coding DNA: TGCGCCAGCAGCCAACCCTCCCCGGATAGGACAGGGGGCTACCCGGTCTATGGCTACACCTTC. This gives the protein CASSQPSPDRTGGYPVYGYTF.